This T cell receptor (beta chain) is drawn from a study of blood T cell repertoires in COVID-19. In the study overall: Acute-phase and convalescent COVID-19 samples originated in the United States, Italy and Spain. The cDNA or gDNA used as material had been derived from T cells, B-cell-depleted T cells, or PBMCs.

The CDR3 length is 14 residues. Germline CDR1 and CDR2: LGHDT and YNNKEL (reference sequence). V dropped 9 bases and J dropped 5 bases, with 16 bases sitting between them. This clone was seen once. Original processing methods: Estimation of nucleated cell counts relied on the amplification of reference gene primers. TCRdb's table, derived via immunoSEQ multiplex PCR, lists solely in-frame clones and lacks some. V, J and clone size are those of that table, while D and trimming were read from the DNA. The sample includes a few hundred thousand clones, 80% to 90% seen only once; the top ten take more than 0.95%.

The gene calls are TRBV3-1 (or the pseudogene TRBV3-2) and TRBJ1-4; D might be TRBD1 (6 bases). The sample consisted of peripheral blood. The source is a man aged 40-55 years with acute or convalescent COVID-19. The CDR3 coding sequence is TGTGCCAGTACAGGGAGGGGGACAAATGAAAAACTGTTTTTT. Protein: CASTGRGTNEKLFF.